The rows below give T cell receptor beta chains drawn from one sample of a study of cytomegalovirus exposure and HLA in healthy donors. The assay was immunoSEQ multiplex PCR, and TCRdb's table has in-frame clones only and misses some. The profile shows 80,000 or so clones, roughly 80% of them singletons. Material for sequencing was PBMCs. These receptor sequences come from a woman aged 40 to 49 in good health and CMV-seronegative. Both conserved end residues are part of each CDR3. A D gene is named only where the DNA matches it firmly. Clone size appears in some rows only: once, few, many, or a class for an expanded clone.

V	D	J	length	size	DNA	CDR3
TRBV28	-	TRBJ1-2	15	-	TGTGCCAGCAGTCAGTCACGGACTGGGGGGTATGGCTACACCTTC	CASSQSRTGGYGYTF
TRBV30	-	TRBJ1-2	13	-	TGTGCCTGGGACAAAGGGGCGGTCTATGGCTACACCTTC	CAWDKGAVYGYTF
TRBV2	-	TRBJ1-5	13	-	TGTGCCAGCAATGTAGAATCCAATCAGCCCCAGCATTTT	CASNVESNQPQHF
TRBV11-2	TRBD1	TRBJ2-4	16	-	TGTGCCAGCAGCCGCCCCCCGACAGGGCCGAAAAACATTCAGTACTTC	CASSRPPTGPKNIQYF
TRBV7-9	-	TRBJ1-3	14	-	TGTGCCAGCAGCCTAACAGGGTCTGGAAACACCATATATTTT	CASSLTGSGNTIYF
TRBV14	TRBD2	TRBJ2-1	15	-	TGTGCCAGCAGCCAAAGCGGGAGCGCCTACAATGAGCAGTTCTTC	CASSQSGSAYNEQFF
TRBV5-1	-	TRBJ1-3	15	-	TGCGCCAGCAGCTTGACCCCGAGCTCTGGAAACACCATATATTTT	CASSLTPSSGNTIYF
TRBV11-2	TRBD1	TRBJ2-7	16	-	TGTGCCAGCAGCAAATGGGACAGAAAAGAGGACTACGAGCAGTACTTC	CASSKWDRKEDYEQYF
TRBV15	-	TRBJ1-1	14	few	TGTGCCACCAGCCCAGGGTACATGAACACTGAAGCTTTCTTT	CATSPGYMNTEAFF
TRBV6-5	TRBD1	TRBJ1-2	14	-	TGTGCCAGCAGTTACGGGGGACAGGGAACAGGCTACACCTTC	CASSYGGQGTGYTF
TRBV11-2	TRBD2	TRBJ2-2	17	-	TGTGCCAGCAGCTACCCATGGGGGAGGGCCAGAACCGGGGAGCTGTTTTTT	CASSYPWGRARTGELFF
TRBV9	-	TRBJ2-3	13	-	TGTGCCAGCAGCATCGACAACACAGATACGCAGTATTTT	CASSIDNTDTQYF
TRBV2	-	TRBJ2-2	15	-	TGTGCCAGCACAGAAGGTTCTAGCGACACCGGGGAGCTGTTTTTT	CASTEGSSDTGELFF
TRBV4-3	TRBD2	TRBJ2-1	20	few	TGCGCCAGCAGCCAACGCCGCGGACTAGCGGGGCCCAGCTCCTACAATGAGCAGTTCTTC	CASSQRRGLAGPSSYNEQFF
TRBV15	-	TRBJ1-5	16	-	TGTGCCACCAGCAGAGATTTAGGGGGGGCTCCTTCGTCCCAGCATTTT	CATSRDLGGAPSSQHF
TRBV5-6	-	TRBJ2-2	17	-	TGTGCCAGCAGCTTGGATTTGCGGGGGCCAAAGTCGGGGGAGCTGTTTTTT	CASSLDLRGPKSGELFF
TRBV5-4	TRBD2	TRBJ2-5	16	-	TGTGCCAGCAGCTCGGGACTAGCGGGAGTGTCAGAGACCCAGTACTTC	CASSSGLAGVSETQYF
TRBV7-3	TRBD2	TRBJ2-1	16	-	TGTGCCAGCAGCTTAGTAGGGACTACAATAGGCAATGAGCAGTTCTTC	CASSLVGTTIGNEQFF
TRBV2	TRBD1	TRBJ1-4	15	-	TGTGCCAGCAGCGGATCCGGGACAGGGATTGAAAAACTGTTTTTT	CASSGSGTGIEKLFF
TRBV7-8	-	TRBJ2-7	15	few	TGTGCCAGCAGCTTAGAGTCTTACAGGGTCTACGAGCAGTACTTC	CASSLESYRVYEQYF
TRBV19	-	TRBJ1-5	14	few	TGTGCCAGTAGTATAACCCGGTCTTCAGGGCCCCAGCATTTT	CASSITRSSGPQHF
TRBV27	-	TRBJ2-5	13	-	TGTGCCAGCAGTTTATGGAGGGGAGAGACCCAGTACTTC	CASSLWRGETQYF
TRBV5-1	-	TRBJ2-1	15	-	TGCGCCAGCAGCCCTGGACTGGGAACCTACAATGAGCAGTTCTTC	CASSPGLGTYNEQFF
TRBV11-1	-	TRBJ2-5	11	once	TGTGCCAGCTCCGTACAAGAGACCCAGTACTTC	CASSVQETQYF
TRBV29-1	-	TRBJ1-1	12	-	TGCAGCGTTGACAGTATGAACACTGAAGCTTTCTTT	CSVDSMNTEAFF
TRBV6-6	TRBD2	TRBJ2-1	14	-	TGTGCCGGTTCCCTAGCGGGGGCCTACAATGAGCAGTTCTTC	CAGSLAGAYNEQFF
TRBV6-5	-	TRBJ2-6	14	few	TGTGCCAGCAGTGGACTCGCCGGGGCCAACGTCCTGACTTTC	CASSGLAGANVLTF
TRBV25-1	-	TRBJ1-2	12	-	TGTGCCACTAAGGGACACAACTATGGCTACACCTTC	CATKGHNYGYTF
TRBV9	TRBD2	TRBJ2-2	18	once	TGTGCCAGCAGCGCGCGGACTAGCGGGAGGGCCTTTCCCGGGGAGCTGTTTTTT	CASSARTSGRAFPGELFF
TRBV7-2	-	TRBJ2-1	16	-	TGTGCCAGCAGCTTAGTAGGCGGTTTTTCCTACAATGAGCAGTTCTTC	CASSLVGGFSYNEQFF
TRBV5-1	-	TRBJ2-2	15	few	TGCGCCAGCAGCTTGTTGCTGACAGGCACCGGGGAGCTGTTTTTT	CASSLLLTGTGELFF
TRBV6-1	-	TRBJ2-3	16	few	TGTGCCAGCAGTGAAGCGGGGGGGACATTAACAGATACGCAGTATTTT	CASSEAGGTLTDTQYF
TRBV28	TRBD2	TRBJ2-7	14	-	TGTGCCAGCAGTTTACGCGGGAGGACCTACGAGCAGTACTTC	CASSLRGRTYEQYF
TRBV21-1	-	TRBJ2-3	20	-	-	CASSKGWGTGSLAGEYTQYF
TRBV11-2	TRBD2	TRBJ2-7	15	-	TGTGCCAGCAGCTTAGTCCTAGCGGGAGTGAGCGAGCAGTACTTC	CASSLVLAGVSEQYF
TRBV25-1	TRBD2	TRBJ2-7	12	-	TGTGCCAGCAGGACTAGCGGTTACGAGCAGTACTTC	CASRTSGYEQYF
TRBV5-1	-	TRBJ1-3	17	-	TGCGCCAGCAGCTTGGCCTTAGGCAGGGCGGCAGGAAACACCATATATTTT	CASSLALGRAAGNTIYF
TRBV7-7	TRBD2	TRBJ2-3	13	-	TGTGCTAGCAGCTTCCGTAGCGGGGATACGCAGTATTTT	CASSFRSGDTQYF
TRBV7-9	-	TRBJ1-1	14	-	TGTGCCAGCAGCTTAGGAGATGGTGGCACTGAAGCTTTCTTT	CASSLGDGGTEAFF
TRBV5-1	-	TRBJ2-7	13	-	TGCGCCAGCAGCTTCGAGGGAACTTACGAGCAGTACTTC	CASSFEGTYEQYF
TRBV28	-	TRBJ2-7	12	-	TGTGCCAGCAGCCCCCTAGCCTACGAGCAGTACTTC	CASSPLAYEQYF
TRBV28	-	TRBJ1-2	12	-	TGTGCCACCGGGGGGACCAACTATGGCTACACCTTC	CATGGTNYGYTF
TRBV28	-	TRBJ1-5	13	once	TGTGCCAGCAGTCACAGTCCTAATCAGCCCCAGCATTTT	CASSHSPNQPQHF
TRBV13	TRBD1	TRBJ2-3	16	once	TGTGCCAGCAGCTTTGATAGGGACAGGGGCACAGATACGCAGTATTTT	CASSFDRDRGTDTQYF
TRBV11-2	TRBD1	TRBJ2-5	14	once	TGTGCCAGCAGTTCCTCAGGACAGGGGGAGACCCAGTACTTC	CASSSSGQGETQYF
TRBV29-1	-	TRBJ1-1	11	-	TGCAGCGTGTCGACCCTACAGAGAGCTTTCTTT	CSVSTLQRAFF
TRBV19	TRBD2	TRBJ2-1	17	once	TGTGCCAGTTGCCCCAGTGTGTGGCGGGGGGGGTTGGGTGAGCAGTTCTTC	CASCPSVWRGGLGEQFF
TRBV6-1	-	TRBJ1-2	14	-	TGTGCCAGCAGTGAAGGATCAACAGACTATGGCTACACCTTC	CASSEGSTDYGYTF
TRBV2	TRBD1	TRBJ1-5	16	-	TGTGCCAGCATCCCCGACAGGGCTTATAGCAATCAGCCCCAGCATTTT	CASIPDRAYSNQPQHF
TRBV10-3	TRBD2	TRBJ2-1	21	-	TGTGCCATCAGATACAGTGTTGGGACTAGTTTGCCCTCGGGACTATACAATGAGCAGTTCTTC	CAIRYSVGTSLPSGLYNEQFF
TRBV7-9	TRBD1	TRBJ1-1	15	-	TGTGCCAGCAGCTTAGGAGGGACAGGGAACACTGAAGCTTTCTTT	CASSLGGTGNTEAFF